One and the same sample provided the 9 T cell receptor beta chains below, sequenced in a study of OX40 agonist ivuxolimab in advanced cancers. Here immunoSEQ multiplex PCR was the method, and the copy in TCRdb shows in-frame clones only, minus some. The sample includes about 79,000 clones, approximately 90% of them seen just once. This specimen was CD4+ or CD8+ T cells sorted from blood, taken in a trial of the OX40 agonist ivuxolimab. These receptors were taken from an adult with an advanced solid tumor such as melanoma, head and neck, liver or kidney cancer.

This clone came up once. V is TRBV5-1 and J is TRBJ2-7; no clear D. This CDR3 comprises 14 residues. Germline V gene lookup returns CDR1 SGHRS and CDR2 YFSETQ. The ends were cut back, 1 base at V and 2 bases at J, with 10 bases in the middle. The CDR3: CASSLQRAAYEQYF. CDR3 DNA sequence: TGCGCCAGCAGCTTGCAAAGGGCGGCCTACGAGCAGTACTTC.

V gene TRBV7-8 combines with J gene TRBJ2-2; 8 bases are shared with TRBD2. Germline V gives CDR1 SGHVS, CDR2 FQNEAQ. Germline trimming cut 1 base from V and 0 bases from J; bases unmatched to any gene: 4. This CDR3 is built from 17 residues. DNA of the CDR3: TGTGCCAGCAGCTTAGAGCCTAGCGGGCCGAACACCGGGGAGCTGTTTTTT. It codes for CASSLEPSGPNTGELFF.

The V and J genes are TRBV27 and TRBJ1-1, with D unresolved. CDR3 length: 12 amino acids. Trimming shortened V by 4 bases and J by 5 bases, and 8 bases separated the two germline ends. CDR1 MNHEY and CDR2 SMNVEV come from the germline V gene (reference sequence). The CDR3 DNA sequence: TGTGCCAGCAGTTCGGGGAGGACTGAAGCTTTCTTT. Translating gives CASSSGRTEAFF.

The chain has TRBV13 and TRBJ1-4, with 8 bases fitting TRBD1. From germline, CDR1 is PRHDT and CDR2 FYEKMQ (reference sequence). There are 14 residues in the CDR3. The ends lost 3 bases at V and 4 bases at J; junction bases unmatched: 1. The CDR3 coding sequence is TGTGCCAGCAGCTTCGGACAGGGTAATGAAAAACTGTTTTTT. Residues: CASSFGQGNEKLFF.

This rearrangement joins TRBV7-2 to TRBJ2-1; 7 bases match TRBD1. With 0 bases clipped from V and 4 bases from J, the junction kept 12 bases outside the gene matches. The CDR3 length is 18 residues. Per germline, CDR1 SGHTA and CDR2 FQGNSA. Here the CDR3 DNA reads TGTGCCAGCAGCTTAGCGCTAAGAGGGACAGTAGAATACAATGAGCAGTTCTTC. This sequence encodes CASSLALRGTVEYNEQFF.

CDR3 bases: TGTGCCAGCAGCTTAGCGGCTGTCTATAATTCACCCCTCCACTTT. The encoded protein is CASSLAAVYNSPLHF. The chain links TRBV11-2 to TRBJ1-6; D is unclear. V gave up 1 base and J gave up 3 bases, with 7 bases separating them. This CDR3 is 15 amino acids long. Germline CDR1 reads SGHAT; CDR2 reads FQNNGV.

The chain employs TRBV19 and TRBJ2-1; D is ambiguous. The CDR3 contains 16 residues. Trimming shortened V by 6 bases and J by 2 bases, and 17 bases separated the two germline ends. Germline V gene data show CDR1 as LNHDA and CDR2 as SQIVND (reference sequence). The CDR3 sequence is CASSEPNTHTYNEQFF. In nucleotides, the CDR3 is TGTGCCAGTAGCGAACCAAATACTCATACCTACAATGAGCAGTTCTTC.

This clone was found a few times. Additional DNA sequences in this sample encode the identical CDR3. This rearrangement joins TRBV11-2 to TRBJ1-2; D is unresolved. Trimming took 5 bases from V and 5 from J, leaving 9 bases between them. The CDR3 sequence is 12 residues long. Per germline, CDR1 SGHAT and CDR2 FQNNGV. The CDR3 region has the DNA TGTGCCAGCAGCCTTAGTCGATATGGCTACACCTTC. It is translated as CASSLSRYGYTF.

The table lists this clone with a count of one. The chain links TRBV27 to TRBJ2-7; D possibly corresponds to TRBD2 (6 bases). Per germline, CDR1 MNHEY and CDR2 SMNVEV (reference sequence). With 5 bases removed from V and 2 bases from J, the gap between germline ends came to 7 bases. The CDR3 has 12 amino acids. The CDR3 is CASSGEAYEQYF. The CDR3 nucleotides read TGTGCCAGCAGTGGGGAGGCCTACGAGCAGTACTTC.